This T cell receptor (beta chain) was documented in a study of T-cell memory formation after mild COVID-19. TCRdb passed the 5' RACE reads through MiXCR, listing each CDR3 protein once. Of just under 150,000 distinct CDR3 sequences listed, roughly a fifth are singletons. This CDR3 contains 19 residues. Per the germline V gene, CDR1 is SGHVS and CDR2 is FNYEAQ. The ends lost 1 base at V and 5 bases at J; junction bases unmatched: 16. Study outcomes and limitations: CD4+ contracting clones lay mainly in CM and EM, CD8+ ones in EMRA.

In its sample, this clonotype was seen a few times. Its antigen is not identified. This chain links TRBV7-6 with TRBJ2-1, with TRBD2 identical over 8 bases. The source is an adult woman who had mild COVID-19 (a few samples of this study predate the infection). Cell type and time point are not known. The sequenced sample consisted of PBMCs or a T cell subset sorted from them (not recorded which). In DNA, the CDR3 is TGTGCCAGCAGCTTAGTAAGCCGGGGGGGCCGAAAGGGGAACAATGAGCAGTTCTTC. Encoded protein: CASSLVSRGGRKGNNEQFF.